These 16 T cell receptor beta chains originate from one sample sequenced in a study of T cell repertoires in aging, cancer and after chemotherapy. TRB rearrangements spanning V, D and J were amplified using mixed TRB-A/B primers. TCRdb passed the multiplex PCR reads through MiXCR, listing each CDR3 protein once. The data show about 6,300 distinct CDR3 sequences, roughly 37% seen once. TCR beta rearrangements were amplified from peripheral blood genomic DNA. The sample taken for sequencing was blood. The receptors stem from a human donor in good health.

The table lists this clonotype with a few counts. This chain links TRBV10-3 with TRBJ1-2, with D maybe TRBD1 (5 bases). Germline V lookup: CDR1 ENHRY, CDR2 SYGVKD. The length of the CDR3 is 12 residues. V was pared by 6 bases and J by 5 bases, with 10 bases between. In DNA, the CDR3 is TGTGCCATCAGGGATGGGGGTTATGGCTACACCTTC. It is translated as CAIRDGGYGYTF.

The V and J genes are TRBV5-1 and TRBJ2-1, with 11 bases that match TRBD2. The V and J ends lost 4 bases and 7 bases, in that order; junction bases with no gene match: 10. Germline V gene lookup returns CDR1 SGHRS and CDR2 YFSETQ. The CDR3 has 16 residues. Here the CDR3 reads CASSLQLAGGGNEQFF. As DNA, the CDR3 is TGCGCCAGCAGCCTCCAGTTAGCGGGAGGGGGTAATGAGCAGTTCTTC.

The J gene is TRBJ2-5, the V gene TRBV24-1, with 13 bases that match TRBD2. The V gene's germline CDR1 is KGHDR and CDR2 SFDVKD. CDR3 length: 16 residues. The J segment lost 7 bases and the V segment lost 5 bases, leaving 9 bases of the junction unmatched. The CDR3 DNA sequence: TGTGCCACCAGTGCGACTAGCGGGGGGTGGGTAGGGACCCAGTACTTC. This gives the protein CATSATSGGWVGTQYF.

A few counts support this clonotype. The V call is TRBV7-6, the J call TRBJ2-1; perhaps D is TRBD1 or TRBD2 (5 bases each). CDR1 SGHVS and CDR2 FNYEAQ come from the germline V gene. The CDR3 is made up of 12 amino acids. Trimming removed 4 bases from V and 6 bases from J, with 7 bases in between. The CDR3 DNA reads as TGTGCCAGCAGCTGGGGGTTCAATGAGCAGTTCTTC. It is translated as CASSWGFNEQFF.

This chain uses TRBV6-5 with TRBJ1-5, with 9 bases lining up with TRBD1. The CDR3 is made up of 15 amino acids. V lost 6 bases and J lost 4; bases outside the gene matches: 7. The germline V gene encodes CDR1 MNHEY and CDR2 SVGAGI. In DNA, the CDR3 is TGTGCCAGCAGGCCTGCGGGACAGGGTAATCAGCCCCAGCATTTT. Translation: CASRPAGQGNQPQHF.

This sequence joins TRBV5-5 and TRBJ2-5; tentative D call: TRBD1 (5 bases). The CDR3 runs to 14 residues. Trimming cost V 2 bases and J 3 bases, with 11 bases left between them. CDR1 is SGHKS, CDR2 YYEKEE, per germline (reference sequence). The CDR3 reads CASSFWGAKETQYF. In nucleotides, the CDR3 is TGTGCCAGCAGCTTCTGGGGCGCAAAAGAGACCCAGTACTTC.

V usage is TRBV6-6 and J usage is TRBJ2-2, with 8 positions matching TRBD2. The germline gives CDR1 MNHNY, CDR2 SVGAGI (reference sequence). With 4 bases clipped from V and 5 bases from J, the junction kept 6 bases outside the gene matches. The CDR3 has 15 amino acids. As DNA, the CDR3 is TGTGCCAGCAGTTCAGCGGGAGTCACAACCGGGGAGCTGTTTTTT. Translation gives CASSSAGVTTGELFF.

This clonotype was picked up a small number of times. The chain joins TRBV10-3 to TRBJ1-5, with a possible D match to TRBD1 (6 bases). Deletions cut 3 bases from V and 4 bases from J, with 13 bases between. The length of the CDR3 is 15 residues. Germline loops: CDR1 ENHRY, CDR2 SYGVKD. CDR3 nucleotides: TGTGCCATCAGTGAAGGCAGGGGAGGGAATCAGCCCCAGCATTTT. As protein: CAISEGRGGNQPQHF.

Within the sample, this clonotype is medium-sized. The chain uses TRBV6-1 and TRBJ2-2, with TRBD1 identical over 8 bases. Germline CDR1 MNHNS, CDR2 SASEGT. The CDR3 runs 15 residues. V shed 2 bases, J shed 3 bases, and the junction held 2 bases outside the gene matches. CDR3 amino acids: CASSESTGDTGELFF. The CDR3, as DNA: TGTGCCAGCAGTGAATCGACAGGGGACACCGGGGAGCTGTTTTTT.

The J gene is TRBJ1-1, the V gene TRBV6-5, with 8 bases identical to TRBD1. This CDR3 has 13 residues. With V trimmed by 6 bases and J by 7 bases, 7 bases remained unmatched. Looked up from germline, CDR1 is MNHEY and CDR2 is SVGAGI. The DNA of the CDR3 is TGTGCCAGCAGCCGAGGGACAGGCGATGAAGCTTTCTTT. Amino acids: CASSRGTGDEAFF.

The chain recombines TRBV11-3 with TRBJ1-3; possibly TRBD1 for D (5 bases). The V gene lost 4 bases and the J gene lost 3 bases, with 10 bases spanning the gap. The CDR3 has 14 amino acids. Germline assignment: CDR1 SGHNT and CDR2 YENEEA. The CDR3 loop is CASSSGTNGNTIYF. CDR3 coding DNA: TGTGCCAGCAGCTCCGGGACTAATGGAAACACCATATATTTT. Looking up the rest from reference TRBV11-3 and TRBJ1-3 gives the full variable domain: EAGVVQSPRYKIIEKKQPVAFWCNPISGHNTLYWYLQNLGQGPELLIRYENEEAVDDSQLPKDRFSAERLKGVDSTLKIQPAELGDSAVYLCASSSGTNGNTIYFGEGSWLTVV.

The chain carries TRBV19 and TRBJ1-6; D is ambiguous. With 3 bases removed from V and 0 bases from J, the gap between germline ends came to 6 bases. Germline values: CDR1 LNHDA, CDR2 SQIVND (reference sequence). The CDR3 contains 15 residues. The CDR3 spells CASSIQGSYNSPLHF. CDR3 DNA sequence: TGTGCCAGTAGTATCCAAGGCTCCTATAATTCACCCCTCCACTTT.

This sequence joins TRBV29-1 and TRBJ1-1, with 7 bases lining up with TRBD1. The CDR3 covers 16 residues. The V and J ends lost 7 bases and 8 bases, in that order; junction bases with no gene match: 22. The V gene's germline CDR1 is SQVTM and CDR2 ANQGSEA. The CDR3 loop reads CSARGGTEKPTWEAFF. The CDR3 nucleotides read TGCAGCGCCCGAGGCGGGACAGAAAAGCCAACCTGGGAAGCTTTCTTT.

This clonotype was detected only a few times. The chain has TRBV6-6 and TRBJ2-2, with 8 bases that match TRBD2. Germline V lookup: CDR1 MNHNY, CDR2 SVGAGI (reference sequence). Unmatched junction bases numbered 4, after V lost 8 bases and J lost 8 bases. This CDR3 comprises 12 residues. The CDR3 DNA reads as TGTGCCAGCCGGGAGGGGGTTGGGGAGCTGTTTTTT. Translating it yields CASREGVGELFF.

In this sample, this clonotype turned up a few times. CDR3 protein: CASSLNGGANHEQYF. The CDR3 DNA reads as TGTGCCAGCAGCTTGAACGGGGGCGCGAACCACGAGCAGTACTTC. This chain uses TRBV5-4 with TRBJ2-7; perhaps D is TRBD1 or TRBD2 (6 bases each). V lost 1 base to trimming and J lost 5 bases, with 16 bases between them. Germline CDR1 and CDR2: SGHNT and YYREEE (reference sequence). This CDR3 has 15 residues.

This chain joins TRBV7-2 and TRBJ2-1, with D possibly being TRBD1 (6 bases). The CDR3 is made up of 13 amino acids. The germline V gene encodes CDR1 SGHTA and CDR2 FQGNSA. V dropped 6 bases and J dropped 6 bases, with 12 bases sitting between them. In DNA, the CDR3 is TGTGCCAGCAGTTTTACCAGGGGCAATGAGCAGTTCTTC. This codes for CASSFTRGNEQFF.